The following is a T cell receptor (beta chain) sequence with its context. Its cognate antigen is unknown. Germline V gene sequence: CDR1 SGHTA, CDR2 FQGTGA. This CDR3 comprises 13 residues. V was shortened by 4 bases and J by 8 bases, with 14 bases between the two germline ends. These data are taken from a study of OX40 agonist ivuxolimab in advanced cancers. As for the study in general: The patients received ivuxolimab by intravenous route every 2 weeks at 0.01 to 10 mg/kg. Patients with prior anti-PD-1, anti-PD-L1 or anti-CTLA-4 therapy were eligible; 40% had some. Study findings and constraints: The CD4+ and CD8+ T cells in the blood had expanded clonally by week 6 at 0.1 to 3.0 mg/kg. The antigen specificity of the peripheral T cells (those that were expanded) was not determined.

Libraries were prepared by immunoSEQ multiplex PCR; TCRdb keeps only in-frame clonotypes and omits some of them. The repertoire holds 65,000 or so clones, 75% to 90% seen once, with approximately 3% in the top ten. The sequences come from CD4+ or CD8+ T cells sorted from blood, collected in a trial of the OX40 agonist ivuxolimab. The source is an adult with an advanced solid tumor such as melanoma, head and neck, liver or kidney cancer. This chain joins TRBV7-3 and TRBJ1-2; perhaps TRBD1 as D (6 bases). The CDR3 loop is CASSSQGGWGYTF. The CDR3, as DNA: TGTGCCAGCAGCTCCCAAGGGGGATGGGGCTACACCTTC.